This TCR beta chain was sequenced for a study of CD8 T cells in ankylosing spondylitis. Whole-study results and caveats: The authors reported significant enrichment of disease-linked clones in matched ankylosing spondylitis synovial fluid. Blood from ankylosing spondylitis patients appeared to carry a characteristic roughly 8-variant TCR beta motif. Disease-associated clones were CD8+ and fairly uncommon in peripheral blood.

As for this clonotype: The antigen is unknown.

The germline gives CDR1 DFQATT, CDR2 SNEGSKA (reference sequence). The CDR3 consists of 14 residues. Between the trimmed V and J ends, which lost 1 base and 6 bases, there was a span of 16 bases. Using quantitative 5'-RACE with molecular barcodes, the authors made TCR beta libraries. TCRdb used MiXCR to reprocess the 5' RACE reads, holding one entry per CDR3 protein. Here the sample spans about 140,000 distinct CDR3 sequences, under 35% being singletons. Sequencing was done on a sample of synovial fluid, either unsorted or a sorted T cell fraction (not recorded which). The V and J genes are TRBV20-1 and TRBJ2-7; D is tentatively TRBD1 or TRBD2 (5 bases each). This sequence was found in a male donor with ankylosing spondylitis. The CDR3 protein is CSARAGAAPTEQYF. The CDR3 DNA reads as TGCAGTGCTAGAGCCGGGGCAGCCCCTACCGAGCAGTACTTC.